One sample yielded the 17 T cell receptor beta chains listed below, sequenced in a study of T cell changes during pregnancy in multiple sclerosis. The method was immunoSEQ multiplex PCR; TCRdb's version includes in-frame clones alone and lacks a portion of them. The table has tens of thousands of clones, approximately 81% seen once. The sample consisted of CD4+ T cells from peripheral blood mononuclear cells, taken before pregnancy. These receptors were collected from a female donor with multiple sclerosis, enrolled in a pregnancy study.

This clone was picked up one time. This rearrangement joins TRBV5-6 to TRBJ2-5; unclear D gene. The length of the CDR3 is 13 residues. Trimming shortened V by 6 bases and J by 5 bases, and 14 bases separated the two germline ends. Per germline, CDR1 SGHDT and CDR2 YYEEEE. For the CDR3, the DNA is TGTGCCAGCAACGCACTACCGCGGGAGACCCAGTACTTC. Translation gives CASNALPRETQYF.

V usage is TRBV6-4 and J usage is TRBJ2-2; D is unresolved. CDR1 MRHNA and CDR2 SNTAGT come from the germline V gene. The CDR3 is made up of 13 amino acids. With 4 bases removed from V and 5 bases from J, the gap between germline ends came to 8 bases. The CDR3, as DNA: TGTGCCAGCAGTGTAATGGAGACCGGGGAGCTGTTTTTT. It translates to CASSVMETGELFF.

The V gene is TRBV6-5, the J gene TRBJ1-5, with TRBD1 matching over 7 bases. The CDR3 runs to 15 residues. The germline gives CDR1 MNHEY, CDR2 SVGAGI. The ends lost 5 bases at V and 4 bases at J; junction bases unmatched: 8. In DNA form, the CDR3 reads TGTGCCAGCAGTCTCCTAGGGGGCCGTAATCAGCCCCAGCATTTT. Protein sequence: CASSLLGGRNQPQHF.

This clone was counted once. The V gene is TRBV19, the J gene TRBJ1-1; 7 positions agree with TRBD1. The ends lost 0 bases at V and 8 bases at J; junction bases unmatched: 6. Germline loops: CDR1 LNHDA, CDR2 SQIVND (reference sequence). The CDR3 has 14 residues. The CDR3 spells CASSIDPDRAEAFF. The CDR3 DNA is TGTGCCAGTAGTATAGATCCCGACAGGGCAGAAGCTTTCTTT. The entire variable domain, with the rest obtained from reference TRBV19 and TRBJ1-1, is as follows: DGGITQSPKYLFRKEGQNVTLSCEQNLNHDAMYWYRQDPGQGLRLIYYSQIVNDFQKGDIAEGYSVSREKKESFPLTVTSAQKNPTAFYLCASSIDPDRAEAFFGQGTRLTVV.

There are a few counts of this clone. The chain combines TRBV19 with TRBJ2-5; possible D gene TRBD1, 6 bases. V was shortened by 8 bases and J by 9 bases, with 22 bases between the two germline ends. This CDR3 spans 14 amino acids. Per germline, CDR1 LNHDA and CDR2 SQIVND (reference sequence). CDR3 region: CASRTTGAPRAQYF. In DNA form, the CDR3 reads TGTGCCAGTCGGACGACAGGAGCTCCTAGGGCCCAGTACTTC.

The V and J genes are TRBV18 and TRBJ2-1, with 9 bases fitting TRBD2. Germline loops: CDR1 KGHSH, CDR2 LQKENI. Germline trimming cut 3 bases from V and 5 bases from J; bases unmatched to any gene: 8. The CDR3 is 16 residues long. CDR3 region: CASSPRAGGTHNEQFF. CDR3 coding DNA: TGTGCCAGCTCACCTCGGGCGGGAGGGACTCACAATGAGCAGTTCTTC.

This clone was seen a single time. This CDR3 reads CASSFRDSRSYEQYF. DNA of the CDR3: TGTGCCAGCAGCTTCCGGGACAGTCGCTCCTACGAGCAGTACTTC. The rearrangement links TRBV9 to TRBJ2-7; the match to TRBD1 covers 7 bases. CDR3 size: 15 residues. The V gene end was trimmed by 4 bases and the J gene end by 0 bases; junction bases not matched to a gene: 7. The germline gives CDR1 SGDLS, CDR2 YYNGEE. Full variable domain (rest looked up from reference TRBV9 and TRBJ2-7): DSGVTQTPKHLITATGQRVTLRCSPRSGDLSVYWYQQSLDQGLQFLIQYYNGEERAKGNILERFSAQQFPDLHSELNLSSLELGDSALYFCASSFRDSRSYEQYFGPGTRLTVT.

This clone was seen only a few times. The V and J genes are TRBV19 and TRBJ2-5, with TRBD2 matching over 7 bases. V shed 2 bases, J shed 1 base, and the junction held 4 bases outside the gene matches. The CDR3 totals 15 residues. Germline values: CDR1 LNHDA, CDR2 SQIVND (reference sequence). CDR3 amino acids: CASSIRAGSQETQYF. CDR3 sequence (DNA): TGTGCCAGTAGTATAAGAGCGGGAAGCCAAGAGACCCAGTACTTC.

For the CDR3, the DNA is TGTGCCAGCAGCCAAGGGTGGGGACTAGCGCATCAATCCTACGAGCAGTACTTC. The encoded protein is CASSQGWGLAHQSYEQYF. The chain joins TRBV4-2 to TRBJ2-7; TRBD2 matches at 10 bases. The CDR3 is 18 residues long. Germline V lookup: CDR1 LGHNA, CDR2 YNFKEQ. Losses at the gene ends were 1 base for V and 1 base for J; bases not matched to a gene: 10.

The V gene is TRBV6-1, the J gene TRBJ1-5; D possibly corresponds to TRBD1 (6 bases). This CDR3 has 13 residues. The V gene's germline CDR1 is MNHNS and CDR2 SASEGT. The V end lost 5 bases, the J end lost 6 bases, and 11 bases lay between the germline ends. CDR3 region: CASSLQGGQPQHF. Written as DNA, the CDR3 is TGTGCCAGCAGTCTACAGGGCGGTCAGCCCCAGCATTTT.

The J gene is TRBJ1-1, the V gene TRBV6-6; D call uncertain. CDR1 is MNHNY, CDR2 SVGAGI, per germline (reference sequence). The germline V and J ends were trimmed by 6 bases and 2 bases, with 13 bases remaining between them. This CDR3 region has 14 residues. CDR3 loop: CASSPAGPNTEAFF. CDR3 sequence (DNA): TGTGCCAGCAGCCCCGCAGGTCCAAACACTGAAGCTTTCTTT.

As regards this clone: This sample includes further DNA sequences coding for the same CDR3. The rearrangement links TRBV4-2 to TRBJ2-1; 13 bases match TRBD2. Per the germline V gene, CDR1 is LGHNA and CDR2 is YNFKEQ. The CDR3 sequence is 18 residues long. With V trimmed by 2 bases and J by 3 bases, 7 bases remained unmatched. In nucleotides, the CDR3 is TGTGCCAGCAGCCAATCAACTAGCGGGGGGGCAGTCTACAATGAGCAGTTCTTC. Protein product: CASSQSTSGGAVYNEQFF.

The V call is TRBV6-1, the J call TRBJ2-1, with 10 bases aligning to TRBD2. The CDR3 is 18 amino acids. In germline, CDR1 is MNHNS, CDR2 SASEGT. V was clipped by 4 bases and J by 6 bases; unmatched bases: 15. CDR3 sequence: CASSVASGGPSPPNEQFF. The CDR3 region has the DNA TGTGCCAGCAGTGTTGCTAGCGGGGGCCCGAGTCCCCCCAATGAGCAGTTCTTC.

The CDR3 is CAWTRDTNTGELFF. CDR3 sequence (DNA): TGTGCCTGGACCCGGGACACGAACACCGGGGAGCTGTTTTTT. This chain links TRBV30 with TRBJ2-2; possibly TRBD1 for D (6 bases). CDR3 length: 14 amino acids. From germline, CDR1 is GTSNPN and CDR2 SVGIG (reference sequence). Trimming took off 4 bases at V and 0 bases at J, with 9 bases between the two ends.

The CDR3 DNA reads TGTGCCAGCTCACCAACACTAGCGGGAGGGGTCTACGAGCAGTACTTC. Protein: CASSPTLAGGVYEQYF. This rearrangement joins TRBV18 to TRBJ2-7, with TRBD2 identical over 13 bases. This CDR3 has 16 residues. Germline CDR1 and CDR2: KGHSH and LQKENI. With 2 bases clipped from V and 3 bases from J, the junction kept 4 bases outside the gene matches.

The chain links TRBV6-1 to TRBJ2-1; 8 bases line up with TRBD1. CDR3 size: 16 residues. After removal of 0 bases from V and 8 bases from J, the junction contained 9 bases not matched to a gene. The germline gives CDR1 MNHNS, CDR2 SASEGT. The CDR3 sequence: CASSEAGQGGSDEQFF. Here the CDR3 DNA reads TGTGCCAGCAGTGAAGCAGGACAGGGCGGGTCGGATGAGCAGTTCTTC.

The chain joins TRBV13 to TRBJ2-7, with TRBD2 identical over 7 bases. With V trimmed by 2 bases and J by 2 bases, 12 bases remained unmatched. Germline loops: CDR1 PRHDT, CDR2 FYEKMQ (reference sequence). This CDR3 has 17 amino acids. The CDR3 DNA sequence: TGTGCCAGCAGCTTAATTACCAGGCGGGGGTCGACCTACGAGCAGTACTTC. It translates to CASSLITRRGSTYEQYF.